This TCR beta chain was sequenced during a study of identical twins (dated by TCRdb to the mid-2010s). For the study in its entirety: To test whether fetal clonotypes persist, the study used deep sequencing on TCR alpha and beta repertoires from monozygotic twins, unrelated adults of various ages, and cord blood. Replicate twin experiments were performed at different times using different library preparation protocols to rule out contamination.

Between the V and J ends, shortened by 11 bases and 4 bases respectively, the junction contains 23 bases. Looking up the germline V gene yields CDR1 MNHNS and CDR2 SASEGT. From cysteine to phenylalanine, the CDR3 is 16 amino acids long. Kept here is only the CDR3 DNA, which spans 48 bases and is read in frame from base 1. This clonotype has at least ten counts. The target of this receptor is not known. Per-nucleotide qualities are absent, and no much larger clonotype sits a single base away. Receptors were amplified or captured by 5' RACE. Data came from an Illumina HiSeq 2000. Template switching added a universal primer binding site, and the final cDNA carried a unique molecular identifier that allowed TCR cDNA molecules to be counted accurately. Specific primers in the conserved constant-segment region were used to synthesize first-strand cDNA for the TCR alpha and beta chains. To control for contamination, every cDNA library was double barcoded, receiving both a SMART-Mk sample barcode and Illumina barcodes. TruSeq adapter sequences, together with Illumina sample barcodes, were added in two successive PCR steps. The Illumina HiSeq platform was used with custom primers to sequence TCR alpha and beta cDNA libraries. On the study's bioinformatics: MiGEC processed the raw reads to extract unique molecular identifiers, while MiXCR was used to determine the CDR3 positions. For each individual, recombination models were inferred using an EM algorithm with the repgenHMM and IGoR tools. The tcR package in R was used for shared clonotype analysis, with sharing normalized by the product of cloneset sizes. To study raw recombination free of thymic and clonal selection effects, out-of-frame nonproductive sequences were analyzed. TCRdb redid the processing of the public reads, applying fastp at Q25 and MiXCR, and retained in-frame beta chains. Records with the same CDR3 protein are collapsed into one entry carrying the most frequent genes and DNA. The V and J calls were not made by the authors but by TCRdb's processing. For this sample there are some 96,000 distinct CDR3 sequences; 5.9% appear just once. Roughly 12% of the sample goes to the ten largest clones.

Only healthy Caucasian donors were included. Miltenyi CD45RO+ enrichment and human naive T-cell isolation kits were used to isolate memory (CD45RO+) and naive T cells from PBMC. Results and caveats for the whole study, not just this receptor: A weaker excess of twin sharing was found in beta out-of-frame sequences because the signal-to-noise ratio was lowered by fewer shared sequences. Because the same donors could not be followed over many years, conclusions were based on cross-sectional statistical analysis. Fewer insertions were carried by abundant cord blood beta clonotypes, a similar but weaker trend appeared in young adult naive repertoires, and no such trend appeared in memory repertoires. In monozygotic twins, out-of-frame TCR alpha sharing was systematically underestimated by recombination models, although the models agreed with sharing between unrelated individuals. Compared with coincidental sharing between unrelated individuals, out-of-frame TCR alpha sequences shared between twins showed an excess of sequences with low generation probability. Zero-insertion analyses could be partly confounded by invariant T cells such as MAIT and iNKT, though diverse VJ usage argued against such confounding for most clonotypes.

This receptor was taken from a woman between 50 and 59 years old in good health. Source material: memory T cells sorted from blood. The cell subset or site label of this sample denotes: CD45RO+ enriched T cells. The V gene is TRBV6-1 and the J gene is TRBJ2-2, with a weak D call of TRBD2 (5 bases match). Here is the DNA: TGTGCCGCAGTTTGGGAGTGGAACTCACCCACCGGGGAGCTGTTTTTT. Translated, this gives CAAVWEWNSPTGELFF.